These 27 T cell receptor beta chains were all obtained from the same sample, sequenced in a study of T cell responses to AZD1222 COVID-19 vaccine. The method was immunoSEQ multiplex PCR; TCRdb's version includes in-frame clones alone and lacks a portion of them. In the table there are 150,000 to 190,000 clones, approximately 90% of which are singletons. The sample in question was peripheral blood, obtained 28 days after the second AZD1222 dose. The receptors shown here come from an adult who received the AZD1222 COVID-19 vaccine.

The V and J genes are TRBV12-3 or TRBV12-4 and TRBJ2-7; possibly TRBD2 for D (5 bases). The CDR3 consists of 12 residues. Trimming removed 9 bases at V and 2 bases at J, with 11 bases between. The CDR3 sequence is CASSIGAYEQYF. The DNA of the CDR3 is TGTGCCAGTTCTATCGGGGCCTACGAGCAGTACTTC.

This chain joins TRBV6-1 and TRBJ1-1; D may be TRBD1 (5 bases). CDR1 MNHNS and CDR2 SASEGT come from the germline V gene. The ends were cut back, 2 bases at V and 4 bases at J, with 17 bases in the middle. This CDR3 contains 16 residues. CDR3 DNA: TGTGCCAGCAGTGAAACCCCCCGGGGAGGGACCACTGAAGCTTTCTTT. Protein product: CASSETPRGGTTEAFF.

This chain's CDR3 is CASSQGMSEISTDTQYF. CDR3 sequence (DNA): TGTGCCAGCAGCCAAGGGATGTCGGAGATCTCCACAGATACGCAGTATTTT. The V gene is TRBV3-1 (or the pseudogene TRBV3-2), the J gene TRBJ2-3, with unresolved D. Germline CDR1 and CDR2: LGHDT and YNNKEL (reference sequence). CDR3 size: 17 residues. The germline V and J ends were trimmed by 1 base and 2 bases, with 16 bases remaining between them.

The chain carries TRBV10-3 and TRBJ1-4; D gene unclear. V was clipped by 2 bases and J by 8 bases, with 18 bases between them. This CDR3 comprises 16 residues. Germline assignment: CDR1 ENHRY and CDR2 SYGVKD. This CDR3 reads CAISEEIGAGREKLFF. For the CDR3, the DNA is TGTGCCATCAGTGAGGAAATTGGCGCGGGGAGGGAAAAACTGTTTTTT.

V gene TRBV7-8 combines with J gene TRBJ2-5; D may be TRBD1 (6 bases). The V end was cut by 5 bases, the J end by 2 bases, with 9 bases between. Germline assignment: CDR1 SGHVS and CDR2 FQNEAQ. The CDR3 loop spans 13 amino acids. For the CDR3, the DNA is TGTGCCAGCAGCGAGGACAGACAAGAGACCCAGTACTTC. Translating it yields CASSEDRQETQYF.

The rearrangement joins TRBV7-2 to TRBJ1-4; D is undetermined. From germline, CDR1 is SGHTA and CDR2 FQGNSA. V gave up 4 bases and J gave up 2 bases, with 11 bases separating them. The CDR3 has 15 residues. The DNA for the CDR3 is TGTGCCAGCAGCTCCACTCTACAGACTAATGAAAAACTGTTTTTT. As protein: CASSSTLQTNEKLFF.

The chain couples TRBV24-1 to TRBJ2-1, with D perhaps given as TRBD1 or TRBD2 (5 bases each). Trimming left V 3 bases short and J 3 bases short, with 11 bases between. The CDR3 is 15 amino acids. Germline values: CDR1 KGHDR, CDR2 SFDVKD. Here the CDR3 DNA reads TGTGCCACCAGTGATGGGGGAGAGGGCTACAATGAGCAGTTCTTC. Its protein product is CATSDGGEGYNEQFF.

V usage is TRBV24-1 and J usage is TRBJ1-1, with D uncertain. The CDR3 contains 13 residues. Germline assignment: CDR1 KGHDR and CDR2 SFDVKD. Trimming removed 2 bases at V and 1 base at J, with 4 bases between. This CDR3 is CATSDSGNTEAFF. CDR3 DNA sequence: TGTGCCACCAGTGATTCGGGGAACACTGAAGCTTTCTTT.

V is TRBV9 and J is TRBJ2-1; 8 nucleotides align to TRBD2. This CDR3 has 15 residues. Germline V lookup: CDR1 SGDLS, CDR2 YYNGEE. The J segment lost 0 bases and the V segment lost 3 bases, leaving 2 bases of the junction unmatched. The CDR3 is CASSGSGSSYNEQFF. CDR3 in DNA: TGTGCCAGCAGCGGAAGCGGGAGCTCCTACAATGAGCAGTTCTTC.

The chain is built from TRBV5-1 and TRBJ2-1, with D possibly TRBD1 on 6 matching bases. Germline-derived CDR1 and CDR2 are SGHRS and YFSETQ. The V end lost 2 bases, the J end lost 0 bases, and 12 bases lay between the germline ends. This CDR3 comprises 16 residues. CDR3 coding DNA: TGCGCCAGCAGCTTTTATACAGGGAGCTCCTACAATGAGCAGTTCTTC. It specifies CASSFYTGSSYNEQFF.

This clone was detected many times. The rearrangement links TRBV7-9 to TRBJ2-2, with 7 bases fitting TRBD1. The CDR3 contains 12 residues. The trim removed 8 bases at V and 7 bases at J, leaving 4 bases unmatched. CDR1 SEHNR and CDR2 FQNEAQ come from the germline V gene (reference sequence). The CDR3 nucleotides read TGTGCCAGCGGCGACAGGGTCGGGGAGCTGTTTTTT. Residues: CASGDRVGELFF.

V gene TRBV5-4 combines with J gene TRBJ2-5; TRBD2 agrees at 11 bases. Germline V gene data show CDR1 as SGHNT and CDR2 as YYREEE (reference sequence). The CDR3 extends over 16 amino acids. The junction had 8 bases not matched to a gene; V was cut back by 3 bases and J by 4 bases. CDR3 bases: TGTGCCAGCAGCTCCCAGAGGACTAGCGGGTTAGAGACCCAGTACTTC. It specifies CASSSQRTSGLETQYF.

This clone was detected only a few times. The rearrangement joins TRBV27 to TRBJ1-5; D might be TRBD1 (5 bases). Between the trimmed V and J ends, which lost 2 bases and 1 base, there was a span of 6 bases. Germline loops: CDR1 MNHEY, CDR2 SMNVEV (reference sequence). This CDR3 spans 14 amino acids. CDR3 residues: CASSLQGSNQPQHF. The CDR3 DNA sequence: TGTGCCAGCAGTTTACAGGGCAGCAATCAGCCCCAGCATTTT.

The sample holds one count of this clone. V and J are TRBV5-6 and TRBJ2-7, with 11 bases aligning to TRBD2. V lost 3 bases, J lost 3 bases, and 2 bases stayed unmatched. The germline CDR1 and CDR2 sequences are SGHDT and YYEEEE. This CDR3 is 14 amino acids long. The CDR3 is CASSSLAGGYEQYF. CDR3 nucleotides: TGTGCCAGCAGCTCTCTAGCGGGAGGCTACGAGCAGTACTTC.

V usage is TRBV9 and J usage is TRBJ1-1, with D unclear. V dropped 7 bases and J dropped 6 bases, with 19 bases sitting between them. Germline V gene data show CDR1 as SGDLS and CDR2 as YYNGEE. The CDR3 contains 14 residues. The CDR3 here is CASSQRRADAEAFF. The CDR3 DNA follows: TGTGCCAGCTCCCAGCGTCGAGCGGACGCTGAAGCTTTCTTT.

The chain couples TRBV6-5 to TRBJ1-4, with 9 bases identical to TRBD1. The V segment lost 6 bases and the J segment 5 bases; nucleotides outside the gene matches: 4. The germline V gene encodes CDR1 MNHEY and CDR2 SVGAGI. The CDR3 runs 14 residues. Here the CDR3 reads CASSWDRANEKLFF. For the CDR3, the DNA is TGTGCCAGCAGCTGGGACAGGGCAAATGAAAAACTGTTTTTT.

This rearrangement joins TRBV2 to TRBJ1-2; D ambiguous. V dropped 4 bases and J dropped 8 bases, with 5 bases sitting between them. Germline lookup yields CDR1 SNHLY and CDR2 FYNNEI. The CDR3 has 10 amino acids. The CDR3, as DNA: TGTGCCAGCAGTGTGATCGGCTACACCTTC. Translation gives CASSVIGYTF. The full variable domain, rest sourced from reference TRBV2 and TRBJ1-2, is EPEVTQTPSHQVTQMGQEVILRCVPISNHLYFYWYRQILGQKVEFLVSFYNNEISEKSEIFDDQFSVERPDGSNFTLKIRSTKLEDSAMYFCASSVIGYTFGSGTRLTVV.

V usage is TRBV14 and J usage is TRBJ1-1, with D unclear. There are 15 residues in the CDR3. V was cut by 4 bases and J by 4 bases, with 16 bases left in between. Per the germline V gene, CDR1 is SGHDN and CDR2 is FVKESK. The CDR3 here is CASSPLTIRGTEAFF. CDR3 coding DNA: TGTGCCAGCAGCCCCTTGACCATTCGGGGCACTGAAGCTTTCTTT.

This chain connects TRBV4-1 to TRBJ2-1; tentative D call: TRBD2 (6 bases). The CDR3 consists of 15 residues. The germline V gene has CDR1 MGHRA and CDR2 YSYEKL. V shed 4 bases and J shed 1 base, with 11 bases lying between them. The CDR3 spells CASSLLGTSYNEQFF. DNA of the CDR3: TGCGCCAGCAGCCTTCTCGGGACTTCCTACAATGAGCAGTTCTTC.

This chain connects TRBV18 to TRBJ1-5; 11 nucleotides line up with TRBD1. The germline V gene encodes CDR1 KGHSH and CDR2 LQKENI. V shed 5 bases, J shed 7 bases, and the junction held 4 bases outside the gene matches. The CDR3 loop spans 14 amino acids. The CDR3 reads CASSVGQGEQPQHF. DNA for the CDR3: TGTGCCAGCTCAGTGGGACAGGGGGAGCAGCCCCAGCATTTT.

This rearrangement joins TRBV6-4 to TRBJ2-7; D is uncertain. The CDR3 has 15 residues. V dropped 0 bases and J dropped 3 bases, with 12 bases sitting between them. Per germline, CDR1 MRHNA and CDR2 SNTAGT. This chain's CDR3 is CASSDSSLLDYEQYF. For the CDR3, the DNA is TGTGCCAGCAGTGACTCGAGTCTCCTGGACTACGAGCAGTACTTC.

V and J are TRBV13 and TRBJ1-2, with D possibly TRBD1 on 6 matching bases. This CDR3 is built from 15 residues. Germline assignment: CDR1 PRHDT and CDR2 FYEKMQ (reference sequence). The V and J ends lost 7 bases and 1 base respectively, with 16 bases between them. DNA of the CDR3: TGTGCCAGCACAATTGACCAGGGGTTTAACTATGGCTACACCTTC. This codes for CASTIDQGFNYGYTF.

Here the CDR3 DNA reads TGCAGCGTTGGAACCCAGCGGGAGGGCCTGAACAATGAGCAGTTCTTC. It specifies CSVGTQREGLNNEQFF. The gene calls are TRBV29-1 and TRBJ2-1; 10 nucleotides agree with TRBD2. CDR3 size: 16 residues. Germline-derived CDR1 and CDR2 are SQVTM and ANQGSEA. Trimming at V came to 4 bases and at J to 5 bases, leaving 11 bases not matched to a gene.

The genes are TRBV30 and TRBJ2-7, with a tentative D call TRBD2 (7 bases). Germline V gene sequence: CDR1 GTSNPN, CDR2 SVGIG (reference sequence). V was trimmed by 0 bases and J by 4 bases, leaving 13 bases between them. This CDR3 has 14 residues. CDR3 in DNA: TGTGCCTGGAGTGTAGGCGGGGGCCTGTACGAGCAGTACTTC. Protein: CAWSVGGGLYEQYF.

The sample holds a few counts of this clone. V is TRBV2 and J is TRBJ2-7; D is ambiguous. V lost 1 base, J lost 2 bases, and 6 bases lay in between. Per the germline V gene, CDR1 is SNHLY and CDR2 is FYNNEI. The CDR3 sequence is 13 residues long. The CDR3 nucleotides read TGTGCCAGCAGTGAAGGATTTGCCTACGAGCAGTACTTC. Its translation: CASSEGFAYEQYF.

A single count supports this clone. The chain links TRBV13 to TRBJ2-7, with D unresolved. The CDR3 extends over 14 amino acids. The V gene's germline CDR1 is PRHDT and CDR2 FYEKMQ (reference sequence). The V gene lost 2 bases and the J gene lost 5 bases, with 13 bases spanning the gap. For the CDR3, the DNA is TGTGCCAGCAGCTTAAAACGGTTGGCGGACGAGCAGTACTTC. Its translation is CASSLKRLADEQYF.

This clone has a handful of counts. Within the sample, other DNA sequences also encode this same CDR3. The rearrangement joins TRBV12-3 or TRBV12-4 to TRBJ1-1, with D unresolved. The CDR3 has 11 residues. The germline V and J ends were trimmed by 2 bases and 8 bases, with 6 bases remaining between them. The CDR3 DNA follows: TGTGCCAGCAGTTTATCTACAGAAGCTTTCTTT. Residues: CASSLSTEAFF.